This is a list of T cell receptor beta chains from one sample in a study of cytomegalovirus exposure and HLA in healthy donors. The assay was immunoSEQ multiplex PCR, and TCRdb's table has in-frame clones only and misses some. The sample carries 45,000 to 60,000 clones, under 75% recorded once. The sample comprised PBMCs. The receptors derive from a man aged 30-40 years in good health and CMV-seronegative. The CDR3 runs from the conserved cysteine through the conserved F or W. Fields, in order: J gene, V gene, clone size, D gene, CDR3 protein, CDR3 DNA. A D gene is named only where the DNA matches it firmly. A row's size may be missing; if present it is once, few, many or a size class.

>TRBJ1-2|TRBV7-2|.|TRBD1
CASSLFGDAGGFYGYTF
TGTGCCAGCAGCTTATTCGGAGATGCAGGGGGATTTTATGGCTACACCTTC
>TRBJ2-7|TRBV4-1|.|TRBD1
CASSQVSWTGVSYEQYF
TGCGCCAGCAGCCAAGTATCCTGGACAGGGGTCTCCTACGAGCAGTACTTC
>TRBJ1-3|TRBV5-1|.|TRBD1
CASSFGQVNSGNTIYF
TGCGCCAGCAGCTTTGGACAGGTGAACTCTGGAAACACCATATATTTT
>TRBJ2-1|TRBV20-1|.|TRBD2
CSAGTSGRLFF
TGCAGTGCCGGGACTAGCGGGAGACTTTTCTTC
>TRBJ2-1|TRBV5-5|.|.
CASSLAGGMYNEQFF
TGTGCCAGCAGCTTGGCAGGGGGGATGTACAATGAGCAGTTCTTC
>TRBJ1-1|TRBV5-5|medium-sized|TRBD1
CASSFDRVRNTEAFF
TGTGCCAGCAGCTTCGACAGGGTTCGGAACACTGAAGCTTTCTTT
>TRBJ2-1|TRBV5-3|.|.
CARSDYCQSEQFF
TGTGCCAGAAGCGACTACTGCCAAAGTGAGCAGTTCTTC
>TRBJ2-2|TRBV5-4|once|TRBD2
CASSRGTSGAANTGELFF
TGTGCCAGCAGCCGAGGGACTAGCGGAGCCGCGAACACCGGGGAGCTGTTTTTT
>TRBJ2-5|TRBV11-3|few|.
CASSPWGESETQYF
TGTGCCAGCAGCCCTTGGGGGGAGTCCGAGACCCAGTACTTC
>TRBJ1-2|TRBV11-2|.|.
CASSPLGRDGYTF
TGTGCCAGCAGCCCCCTGGGGCGCGATGGCTACACCTTC
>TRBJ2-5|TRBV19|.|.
CASSIVLSDGTQYF
TGTGCCAGTAGTATTGTTCTATCTGATGGGACCCAGTACTTC
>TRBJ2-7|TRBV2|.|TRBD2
CASSDLAGAYEQYF
TGTGCCAGCAGTGACCTAGCGGGAGCCTACGAGCAGTACTTC